The 29 T cell receptor beta chains in this list originate from one sample, sequenced in a study of blood T cell repertoires in COVID-19. Generated by immunoSEQ multiplex PCR, the TCRdb table keeps only in-frame clones and is missing some. Seen here are about 140,000 clones, about 83% observed once, and the top ten hold 3.4%. The material sequenced was PBMCs or T cells enriched from blood (not recorded which). These receptors all come from a woman between 50 and 59 years old with acute COVID-19.

Here the CDR3 DNA reads TGTGCCAGCAGCCTGGGGGCACAGGTTCCAAGCTCTGGAAACACCATATATTTT. Encoded protein: CASSLGAQVPSSGNTIYF. The rearrangement uses TRBV7-9 and TRBJ1-3; tentatively, D is TRBD1 (6 bases). Germline-derived CDR1 and CDR2 are SEHNR and FQNEAQ (reference sequence). The CDR3 runs to 18 residues. V was trimmed by 5 bases and J by 0 bases, leaving 20 bases between them.

This clone was counted a single time. This chain connects TRBV5-1 to TRBJ2-3; TRBD2 matches 7 bases. The ends lost 2 bases at V and 6 bases at J; junction bases unmatched: 12. The CDR3 has 16 residues. Germline loops: CDR1 SGHRS, CDR2 YFSETQ. CDR3 in DNA: TGCGCCAGCAGCTTAAGTAGCGGGTCTATTTCGGATACGCAGTATTTT. This gives the protein CASSLSSGSISDTQYF.

This chain joins TRBV19 and TRBJ2-7; D may be TRBD2 (6 bases). Trimming left V 5 bases short and J 6 bases short, with 17 bases between. The CDR3 extends over 14 amino acids. Germline V gene lookup returns CDR1 LNHDA and CDR2 SQIVND (reference sequence). The CDR3 sequence is CASSGETSSSEQYF. The CDR3 DNA is TGTGCCAGTAGTGGGGAGACTAGTTCCAGCGAGCAGTACTTC.

The chain is built from TRBV19 and TRBJ2-7, with 7 bases aligning to TRBD1. Losses at the gene ends were 3 bases for V and 5 bases for J; bases not matched to a gene: 10. The CDR3 is made up of 15 amino acids. From germline, CDR1 is LNHDA and CDR2 SQIVND (reference sequence). In DNA, the CDR3 is TGTGCCAGTAGTATCTTGAGGGGGCAGATGGACGAGCAGTACTTC. The encoded protein is CASSILRGQMDEQYF.

Notes on this clone: An end of the junction differs from the germline gene, which may be a read error. The V gene is TRBV30, the J gene TRBJ2-7; 7 bases are a match to TRBD2. CDR3 length: 14 amino acids. The germline gives CDR1 GTSNPN, CDR2 SVGIG (reference sequence). In DNA form, the CDR3 reads TGTGCCTGGAGTGTACCGGGGCTCGGGACTATTCCGGTCTTC. This translates into CAWSVPGLGTIPVF.

This chain links TRBV6-2 or TRBV6-3 with TRBJ1-2, with TRBD1 matching 9 bases. With V trimmed by 6 bases and J by 2 bases, 7 bases remained unmatched. Per germline, CDR1 MNHEY and CDR2 SVGEGT. CDR3 length equals 15 residues. The CDR3 coding sequence is TGTGCCAGCAGCCAACAGGGGGCAGCAAACTATGGCTACACCTTC. Translated: CASSQQGAANYGYTF.

The chain has TRBV5-5 and TRBJ2-5; 10 bases map to TRBD2. With 2 bases clipped from V and 2 bases from J, the junction kept 0 bases outside the gene matches. Per germline, CDR1 SGHKS and CDR2 YYEKEE (reference sequence). This CDR3 is 14 amino acids long. The CDR3 protein is CASSLLAGQETQYF. The DNA for the CDR3 is TGTGCCAGCAGCTTACTAGCGGGACAAGAGACCCAGTACTTC.

The chain joins TRBV6-5 to TRBJ2-3, with TRBD1 identical over 7 bases. Germline CDR1 MNHEY, CDR2 SVGAGI. This CDR3 is 14 amino acids long. The junction had 7 bases not matched to a gene; V was cut back by 9 bases and J by 1 base. The CDR3 sequence: CASADDRGTDTQYF. The CDR3 coding sequence is TGTGCCAGTGCCGACGACAGGGGCACAGATACGCAGTATTTT.

The V and J genes are TRBV6-5 and TRBJ2-3, with D possibly TRBD2 on 6 matching bases. This CDR3 has 14 amino acids. V lost 7 bases and J lost 2, with 13 bases in between. CDR1 and CDR2 from the germline V gene are MNHEY and SVGAGI. The CDR3 sequence is CASKLGGPTDTQYF. The CDR3 DNA sequence: TGTGCCAGCAAATTGGGGGGACCCACAGATACGCAGTATTTT.

The rearrangement joins TRBV11-2 to TRBJ2-1; a weak D match, TRBD1 (5 bases). Germline V lookup: CDR1 SGHAT, CDR2 FQNNGV. V dropped 2 bases and J dropped 0 bases, with 8 bases sitting between them. The CDR3 totals 15 residues. DNA of the CDR3: TGTGCCAGCAGCTTACAGGGAAACTCCTACAATGAGCAGTTCTTC. Encoded protein: CASSLQGNSYNEQFF.

V usage is TRBV11-2 and J usage is TRBJ1-1, with TRBD1 matching 10 bases. The CDR3 runs to 17 residues. The junction had 11 bases not matched to a gene; V was cut back by 6 bases and J by 1 base. Germline V gene lookup returns CDR1 SGHAT and CDR2 FQNNGV. CDR3 sequence (DNA): TGTGCCAGCAGATCGTCCCGGGACAGGGGACGGAACACTGAAGCTTTCTTT. It translates to CASRSSRDRGRNTEAFF.

The chain is built from TRBV9 and TRBJ1-3; D might be TRBD1 (6 bases). The CDR3 consists of 18 residues. Germline values: CDR1 SGDLS, CDR2 YYNGEE. Deletions cut 4 bases from V and 4 bases from J, with 24 bases between. The DNA for the CDR3 is TGTGCCAGCAGCACCTCGTCCTCTGGGGGGGCGCAAGGAAACACCATATATTTT. This sequence encodes CASSTSSSGGAQGNTIYF.

The chain uses TRBV9 and TRBJ2-3; D might be TRBD1 (6 bases). V lost 2 bases, J lost 0 bases, and 13 bases lay in between. This CDR3 contains 16 residues. The V gene's germline CDR1 is SGDLS and CDR2 YYNGEE. As DNA, the CDR3 is TGTGCCAGCAGCGTCCCCGGGACACGAAGCACAGATACGCAGTATTTT. Residues: CASSVPGTRSTDTQYF.

V and J are TRBV6-5 and TRBJ2-3; 8 bases are a match to TRBD2. V lost 9 bases to trimming and J lost 11 bases; unmatched junction nucleotides: 13. This CDR3 has 13 residues. CDR1 is MNHEY, CDR2 SVGAGI, per germline. The CDR3 protein is CARIRAGERQQYF. Here the CDR3 DNA reads TGTGCCAGGATAAGAGCGGGAGAGCGGCAGCAGTATTTT.

J is TRBJ1-3 and V is TRBV7-2; D gene unclear. The V end lost 4 bases, the J end lost 0 bases, and 10 bases lay between the germline ends. This CDR3 spans 15 amino acids. The germline CDR1 and CDR2 sequences are SGHTA and FQGNSA. The CDR3 sequence is CASSSEGSSGNTIYF. In DNA form, the CDR3 reads TGTGCCAGCAGCTCGGAGGGAAGCTCTGGAAACACCATATATTTT. Variable domain in full (rest from reference TRBV7-2 and TRBJ1-3): GAGVSQSPSNKVTEKGKDVELRCDPISGHTALYWYRQSLGQGLEFLIYFQGNSAPDKSGLPSDRFSAERTGGSVSTLTIQRTQQEDSAVYLCASSSEGSSGNTIYFGEGSWLTVV.

The genes are TRBV5-1 and TRBJ1-3, with 12 bases that match TRBD1. This CDR3 has 14 amino acids. Germline lookup yields CDR1 SGHRS and CDR2 YFSETQ. V lost 6 bases, J lost 7 bases, and 5 bases stayed unmatched. The CDR3 reads CASNAGTGGNTIYF. CDR3 nucleotide sequence: TGCGCCAGCAACGCAGGGACAGGGGGCAACACCATATATTTT.

The chain carries TRBV7-9 and TRBJ2-3; 8 bases are shared with TRBD1. The CDR3 totals 15 residues. Germline trimming cut 5 bases from V and 5 bases from J; bases unmatched to any gene: 9. Germline CDR1 is SEHNR and CDR2 is FQNEAQ (reference sequence). The CDR3 region is CASSDRGAPQDTQYF. DNA for the CDR3: TGTGCCAGCAGCGACAGGGGCGCCCCGCAAGATACGCAGTATTTT.

The chain has TRBV5-5 and TRBJ2-7, with D unresolved. This CDR3 has 15 residues. CDR1 and CDR2 (germline): SGHKS, YYEKEE (reference sequence). Trimming took 0 bases from V and 1 from J, leaving 11 bases between them. Here the CDR3 DNA reads TGTGCCAGCAGCTTGGACGTTCAGTGGTCCTACGAGCAGTACTTC. It specifies CASSLDVQWSYEQYF.

The V gene is TRBV4-1, the J gene TRBJ2-7; 8 bases map to TRBD2. Germline CDR1 is MGHRA and CDR2 is YSYEKL. Trimming took 0 bases from V and 2 from J; bases not matched to a gene: 9. The CDR3 is made up of 17 amino acids. CDR3 bases: TGCGCCAGCAGCCAAGAAGGGTCGGTAGCGGGAACCTACGAGCAGTACTTC. Amino acids: CASSQEGSVAGTYEQYF.

V is TRBV21-1 and J is TRBJ1-1. TRBV21-1 has pseudogene status. The CDR3 has 15 residues. The CDR3 bases are TGTGCCAGCAGCAGCGGGCCCTTCGTGGGCACTGAAGCTTTCTTT. It codes for CASSSGPFVGTEAFF.

The rearrangement uses TRBV10-2 and TRBJ1-2, with D perhaps matching TRBD1 (6 bases). CDR3 length: 15 amino acids. Trimming pared 5 bases from V and 2 bases from J, leaving 15 bases between. The germline CDR1 and CDR2 sequences are WSHSY and SAAADI. CDR3 in amino acids: CASSKPGGQNYGYTF. CDR3 coding DNA: TGCGCCAGCAGTAAACCCGGGGGGCAGAACTATGGCTACACCTTC.

The J gene is TRBJ2-6, the V gene TRBV12-5; TRBD1 might be the D (6 bases). From germline, CDR1 is LGHNT and CDR2 FRNRAP. V shed 2 bases and J shed 2 bases, with 19 bases lying between them. The CDR3 is made up of 19 amino acids. This CDR3 reads CASGLRLWSGVAGANVLTF. CDR3 DNA sequence: TGTGCTAGTGGTTTGAGGCTTTGGTCAGGGGTTGCTGGGGCCAACGTCCTGACTTTC.

The rearrangement uses TRBV7-9 and TRBJ2-1; D perhaps matches TRBD2 (5 bases). Germline V gene data show CDR1 as SEHNR and CDR2 as FQNEAQ (reference sequence). V lost 4 bases, J lost 4 bases, and 17 bases lay in between. The CDR3 runs 16 residues. CDR3 in DNA: TGTGCCAGCAGCTCGCCCCGGAGACGGGATTACAATGAGCAGTTCTTC. This gives the protein CASSSPRRRDYNEQFF. The variable domain in full, with the rest retrieved from reference TRBV7-9 and TRBJ2-1, is DTGVSQNPRHKITKRGQNVTFRCDPISEHNRLYWYRQTLGQGPEFLTYFQNEAQLEKSRLLSDRFSAERPKGSFSTLEIQRTEQGDSAMYLCASSSPRRRDYNEQFFGPGTRLTVL.

The genes are TRBV27 and TRBJ2-3; 9 nucleotides line up with TRBD2. This CDR3 is 16 amino acids long. Trimming cost V 3 bases and J 4 bases; bases outside gene matches: 8. Looked up from germline, CDR1 is MNHEY and CDR2 is SMNVEV (reference sequence). The CDR3 nucleotides read TGTGCCAGCAGTTTTCGGGGCGGGAGGGGTGCAGATACGCAGTATTTT. Translating gives CASSFRGGRGADTQYF.

V and J are TRBV6-2 or TRBV6-3 and TRBJ1-5, with 8 positions matching TRBD1. The germline V gene has CDR1 MNHEY and CDR2 SVGEGT. The trim removed 2 bases at V and 0 bases at J, leaving 9 bases unmatched. The CDR3 length is 18 residues. The CDR3 DNA reads as TGTGCCAGCAGTTACCAGGGGGCGACTCATAATAGCAATCAGCCCCAGCATTTT. Translated, it gives CASSYQGATHNSNQPQHF.

The gene calls are TRBV5-4 and TRBJ2-5; 9 nucleotides match TRBD2. This CDR3 contains 14 residues. V was clipped by 4 bases and J by 2 bases; unmatched bases: 3. Germline V gene sequence: CDR1 SGHNT, CDR2 YYREEE (reference sequence). CDR3 protein: CASSLAGSQETQYF. For the CDR3, the DNA is TGTGCCAGCAGCCTAGCGGGGTCACAAGAGACCCAGTACTTC.

A single count supports this clone. CDR3 coding DNA: TGCGCCAGCAGCCAAGATTACAGAAACACCATATATTTT. Translating it yields CASSQDYRNTIYF. This rearrangement joins TRBV4-1 to TRBJ1-3; unclear D gene. V dropped 0 bases and J dropped 5 bases, with 5 bases sitting between them. This CDR3 has 13 residues. The V gene's germline CDR1 is MGHRA and CDR2 YSYEKL.

J is TRBJ1-2 and V is TRBV28, with 12 bases aligning to TRBD1. The V gene end was trimmed by 3 bases and the J gene end by 5 bases; junction bases not matched to a gene: 7. CDR1 and CDR2 from the germline V gene are MDHEN and SYDVKM. The CDR3 covers 16 residues. The CDR3: CASSLGGQGAGYGYTF. The CDR3 DNA is TGTGCCAGCAGTTTGGGGGGACAGGGGGCGGGGTATGGCTACACCTTC.

This chain joins TRBV3-1 (or the pseudogene TRBV3-2) and TRBJ2-1; 8 nucleotides agree with TRBD2. Germline V CDR1 and CDR2: LGHDT, YNNKEL (reference sequence). This CDR3 is built from 15 residues. The V gene end was trimmed by 7 bases and the J gene end by 8 bases; junction bases not matched to a gene: 13. CDR3 region: CASTDLQRGFDEQFF. The CDR3 DNA is TGTGCCAGCACCGATTTGCAGCGGGGGTTTGATGAGCAGTTCTTC.